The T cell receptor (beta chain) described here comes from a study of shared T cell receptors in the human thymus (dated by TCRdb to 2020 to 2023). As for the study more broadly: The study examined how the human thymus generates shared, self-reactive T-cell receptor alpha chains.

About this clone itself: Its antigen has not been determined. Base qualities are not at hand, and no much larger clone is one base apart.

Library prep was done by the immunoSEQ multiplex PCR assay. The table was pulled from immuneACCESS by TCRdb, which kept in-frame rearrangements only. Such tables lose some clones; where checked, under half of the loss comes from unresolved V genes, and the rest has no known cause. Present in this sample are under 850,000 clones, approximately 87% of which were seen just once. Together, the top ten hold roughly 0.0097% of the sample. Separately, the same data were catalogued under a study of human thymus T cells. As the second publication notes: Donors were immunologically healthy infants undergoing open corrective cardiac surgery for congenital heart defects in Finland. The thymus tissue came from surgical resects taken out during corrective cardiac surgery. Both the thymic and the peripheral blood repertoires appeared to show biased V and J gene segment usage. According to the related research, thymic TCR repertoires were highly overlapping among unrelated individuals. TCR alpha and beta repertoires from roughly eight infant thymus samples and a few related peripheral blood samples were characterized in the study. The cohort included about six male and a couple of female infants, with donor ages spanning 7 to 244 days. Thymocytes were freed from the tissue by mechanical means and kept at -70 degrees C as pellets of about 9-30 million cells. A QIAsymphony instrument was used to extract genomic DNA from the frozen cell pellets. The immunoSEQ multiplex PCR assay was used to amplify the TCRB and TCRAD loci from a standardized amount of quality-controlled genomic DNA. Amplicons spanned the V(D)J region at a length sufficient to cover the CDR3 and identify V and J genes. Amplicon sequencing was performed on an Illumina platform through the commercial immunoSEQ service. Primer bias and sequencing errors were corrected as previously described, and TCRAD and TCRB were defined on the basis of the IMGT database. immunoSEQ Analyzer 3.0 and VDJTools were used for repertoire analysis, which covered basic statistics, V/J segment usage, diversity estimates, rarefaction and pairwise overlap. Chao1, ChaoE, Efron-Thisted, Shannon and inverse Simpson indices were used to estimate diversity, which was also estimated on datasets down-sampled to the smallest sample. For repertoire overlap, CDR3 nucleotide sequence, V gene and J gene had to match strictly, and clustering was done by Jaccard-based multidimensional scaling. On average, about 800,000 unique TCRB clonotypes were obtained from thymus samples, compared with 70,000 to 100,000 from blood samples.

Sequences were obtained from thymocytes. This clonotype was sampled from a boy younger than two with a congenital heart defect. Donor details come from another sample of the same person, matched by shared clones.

The DNA sequence is TGTGCCAGCAGTGCGCCTCTAGCGGGAGAAGGGATCGGGGAGCTGTTTTTT. It is translated as CASSAPLAGEGIGELFF. Rearrangement joined TRBV25-1 to TRBJ2-2; TRBD2 aligns with 10 central bases. According to the germline V gene, CDR1 reads MGHDK and CDR2 reads SYGVNS. The CDR3 holds 17 amino acids from the cysteine to the phenylalanine. Just CDR3 DNA is preserved here, 51 bases in frame from base 1. After removal of 4 bases from V and 7 bases from J, the junction retains 12 bases not matched to a gene.